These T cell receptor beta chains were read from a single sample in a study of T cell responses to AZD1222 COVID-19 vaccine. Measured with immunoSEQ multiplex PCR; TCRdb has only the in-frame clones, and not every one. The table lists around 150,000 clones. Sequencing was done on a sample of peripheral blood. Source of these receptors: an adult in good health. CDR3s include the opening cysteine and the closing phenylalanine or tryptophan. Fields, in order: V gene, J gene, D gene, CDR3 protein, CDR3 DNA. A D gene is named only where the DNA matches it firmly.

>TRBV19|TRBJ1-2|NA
CASRSMAGRVDNYGYTF
TGTGCCAGTAGGTCAATGGCAGGGAGAGTTGATAACTATGGCTACACCTTC
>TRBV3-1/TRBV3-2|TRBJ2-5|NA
CASSETRQAQETQYF
TGTGCCAGCAGCGAAACTCGACAGGCCCAAGAGACCCAGTACTTC
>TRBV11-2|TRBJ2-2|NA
CASSSRVTGELFF
TGTGCCAGCAGCTCCAGGGTCACCGGGGAGCTGTTTTTT
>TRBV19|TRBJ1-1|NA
CASRTGTEAFF
TGTGCCAGTAGAACCGGGACTGAAGCTTTCTTT
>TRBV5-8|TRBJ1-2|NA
CASSLKPGYTF
TGTGCCAGCAGCTTGAAGCCTGGCTACACCTTC
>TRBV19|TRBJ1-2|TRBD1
CASSIEGDSRYGYTF
TGTGCCAGTAGTATAGAAGGGGACAGCCGCTATGGCTACACCTTC
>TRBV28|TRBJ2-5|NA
CASRPGGQETQYF
TGTGCCAGCAGGCCAGGGGGGCAAGAGACCCAGTACTTC
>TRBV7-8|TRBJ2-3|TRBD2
CASSFRTSGASSTDTQYF
TGTGCCAGCAGCTTCCGGACTAGCGGGGCCTCGAGCACAGATACGCAGTATTTT
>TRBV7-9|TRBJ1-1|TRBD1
CASSPGGGTEAFF
TGTGCCAGCAGCCCAGGGGGCGGCACTGAAGCTTTCTTT
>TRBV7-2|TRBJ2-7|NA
CASSTVQGTHEQYF
TGTGCCAGCAGCACGGTACAGGGTACCCACGAGCAGTACTTC
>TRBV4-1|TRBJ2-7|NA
CASSQEYTSRTYEQYF
TGCGCCAGCAGCCAAGAGTACACTAGCAGAACCTACGAGCAGTACTTC
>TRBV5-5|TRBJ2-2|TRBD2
CASSWGGTGELFF
TGTGCCAGCAGCTGGGGGGGCACCGGGGAGCTGTTTTTT
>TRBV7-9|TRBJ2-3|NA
CASSSFTDTQYF
TGTGCCAGCAGCTCATTCACAGATACGCAGTATTTT
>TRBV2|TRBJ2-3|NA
CASSENYDTDTQYF
TGTGCCAGCAGTGAGAATTACGACACAGATACGCAGTATTTT
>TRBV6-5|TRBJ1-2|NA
CASSLPGGYTF
TGTGCCAGCAGTCTCCCTGGAGGCTACACCTTC
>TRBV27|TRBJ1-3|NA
CASSNQQGFPPNCSGNTIYF
TGTGCCAGCAGTAATCAGCAGGGTTTCCCACCCAACTGCTCTGGAAACACCATATATTTT
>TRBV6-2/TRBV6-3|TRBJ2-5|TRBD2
CASSPGTSDAKTQYF
TGTGCCAGCAGCCCCGGGACTAGTGATGCCAAGACCCAGTACTTC
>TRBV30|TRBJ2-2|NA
CAWSVTAHTGELFF
TGTGCCTGGAGTGTTACAGCACACACCGGGGAGCTGTTTTTT
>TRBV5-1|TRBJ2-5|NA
CASHQGSLRGETQYF
TGCGCCAGTCACCAAGGGTCCTTAAGGGGAGAGACCCAGTACTTC
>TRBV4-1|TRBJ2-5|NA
CASSQSGQETQYF
TGCGCCAGCAGCCAATCCGGGCAAGAGACCCAGTACTTC
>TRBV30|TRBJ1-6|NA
CAWSGGPNSPLHF
TGTGCCTGGAGTGGGGGACCCAATTCACCCCTCCACTTT
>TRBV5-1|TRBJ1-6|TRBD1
CASSPDLGQGGSPLHF
TGCGCCAGCAGCCCGGACTTAGGACAGGGGGGTTCACCCCTCCACTTT
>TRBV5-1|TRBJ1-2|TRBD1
CASSSGQGFLNYGYTF
TGCGCCAGCAGCTCAGGACAGGGCTTTTTGAACTATGGCTACACCTTC
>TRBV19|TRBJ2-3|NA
CASSTERTDTQYF
TGTGCCAGTAGTACGGAGCGCACAGATACGCAGTATTTT
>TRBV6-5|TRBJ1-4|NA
CASSITGTTNEKLFF
TGTGCCAGCAGTATCACAGGGACGACTAATGAAAAACTGTTTTTT
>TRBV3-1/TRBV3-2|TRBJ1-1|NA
CASSQGLGRGTEAFF
TGTGCCAGCAGCCAAGGTCTGGGACGGGGCACTGAAGCTTTCTTT
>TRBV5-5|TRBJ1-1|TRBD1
CASSLAAGQVGTEAFF
TGTGCCAGCAGCTTGGCCGCCGGACAGGTGGGCACTGAAGCTTTCTTT
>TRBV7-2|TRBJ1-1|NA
CASSSKAGGLNTEAFF
TGTGCCAGCAGCTCTAAAGCGGGGGGCTTGAACACTGAAGCTTTCTTT
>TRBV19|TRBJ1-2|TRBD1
CASSIRDRGPGYTF
TGTGCCAGTAGTATCCGGGACAGGGGGCCTGGCTACACCTTC
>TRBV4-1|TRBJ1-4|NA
CASSLSGGDEKLFF
TGCGCCAGCAGCCTTTCGGGGGGAGATGAAAAACTGTTTTTT
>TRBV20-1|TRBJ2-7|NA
CSASSSHRGLSPYEQYF
TGCAGTGCTAGTTCGTCCCACAGGGGACTTTCCCCCTACGAGCAGTACTTC
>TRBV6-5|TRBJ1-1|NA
CASIKGLGAFF
TGTGCCAGCATAAAGGGGCTCGGAGCTTTCTTT
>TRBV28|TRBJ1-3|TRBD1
CASSSPWDRVLNTIYF
TGTGCCAGCAGTTCACCTTGGGACAGGGTCTTGAACACCATATATTTT
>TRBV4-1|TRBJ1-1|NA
CASSPKGEGTEAFF
TGCGCCAGCAGCCCCAAGGGGGAAGGGACTGAAGCTTTCTTT
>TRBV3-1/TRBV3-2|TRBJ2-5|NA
CASRRGAPSQETQYF
TGTGCCAGCCGCCGGGGGGCACCCTCACAAGAGACCCAGTACTTC
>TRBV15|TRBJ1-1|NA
CATSREGQGGTEAFF
TGTGCCACCAGCAGAGAAGGGCAGGGTGGAACTGAAGCTTTCTTT
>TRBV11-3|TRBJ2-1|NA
CASSLFRARNEQFF
TGTGCCAGCAGCTTATTCAGGGCAAGGAATGAGCAGTTCTTC
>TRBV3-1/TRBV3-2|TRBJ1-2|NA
CASSQTDYGYTF
TGTGCCAGCAGCCAGACAGACTATGGCTACACCTTC
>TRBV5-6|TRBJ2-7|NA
CASRGDGYEQYF
TGTGCCAGCAGGGGCGACGGCTACGAGCAGTACTTC
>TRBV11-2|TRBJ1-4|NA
CASSLGQGTNEKLFF
TGTGCCAGCAGCTTAGGGCAGGGCACAAATGAAAAACTGTTTTTT
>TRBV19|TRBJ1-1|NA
CASRDRNTEAFF
TGTGCCAGTAGGGACAGGAACACTGAAGCTTTCTTT
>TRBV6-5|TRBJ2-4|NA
CASSYLDRWNIQYF
TGTGCCAGCAGTTACTTGGACAGATGGAACATTCAGTACTTC
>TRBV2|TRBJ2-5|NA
CASSVGFPTGKETQYF
TGTGCCAGCAGTGTTGGTTTCCCCACAGGGAAAGAGACCCAGTACTTC
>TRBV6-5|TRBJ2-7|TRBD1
CASKQDRPPYEQYF
TGTGCCAGCAAACAGGACAGGCCCCCCTACGAGCAGTACTTC